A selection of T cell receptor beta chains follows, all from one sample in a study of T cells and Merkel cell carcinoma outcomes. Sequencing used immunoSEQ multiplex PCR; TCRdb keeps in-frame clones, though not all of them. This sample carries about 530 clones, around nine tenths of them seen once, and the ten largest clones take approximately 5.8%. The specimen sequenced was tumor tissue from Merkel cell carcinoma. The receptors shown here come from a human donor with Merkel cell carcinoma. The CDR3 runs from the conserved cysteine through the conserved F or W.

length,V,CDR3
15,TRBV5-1,CASSLGGAGTDTQYF
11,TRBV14,CASSQVETQYF
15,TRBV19,CASSYSGTYGAEAFF
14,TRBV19,CASSGSRGRETQYF
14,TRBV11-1,CASSPRQGARGYTF
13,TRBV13,CASSFGRTQAQYF
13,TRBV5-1,CASKVEARSPLHF
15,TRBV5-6,CASRSGTRTSNEQFF
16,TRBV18,CASSPQPRPILKGYTF
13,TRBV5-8,CASSRSSEYEQYF
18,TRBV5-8,CASSLPSGGAPGTDTQYF
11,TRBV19,CASSGVHEQYF
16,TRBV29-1,CSVTDLLQSRANVLTF
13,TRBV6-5,CASSPPDYNEQFF
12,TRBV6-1,CASNPGHSGYTF
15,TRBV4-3,CASSQDLGGPRKLFF
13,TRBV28,CASKLGGRYGYTF
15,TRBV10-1,CASSPSNRGGYEQYF